Described below is a single T cell receptor (beta chain) sequence and its context. The antigen remains unidentified. These data come from a study of shared clonotypes between healthy human individuals. Study-wide context: Researchers assigned three CD4 naive, three CD4 memory, two CD8 naive and one CD8 memory plate to each donor. General study findings and limits: At large depth, rarefaction still showed sorted-subset sequencing to be incomplete. Non-shared clonotypes showed lower generation probabilities than clonotypes common to all four donors.

The V gene's germline CDR1 is SGHDT and CDR2 YYEEEE. The V end was cut by 4 bases, the J end by 7 bases, with 18 bases between. The CDR3 consists of 14 residues. It was CD45RO-negative cells, positively selected for CCR7, that made up naive CD8 cells, with terminally differentiated effector memory CD45RA+ cells excluded. How the authors handled the data: Filtering differed since immunoSEQ provided only junctions, with no quality scores. Only in-frame clones appear in the TCRdb table, and some are missing; sequencing was by immunoSEQ multiplex PCR. The DNA gave D and trimming, while V, J and clone size come from that table. Of about 2,100,000 clones listed, about 93% are singletons.

This TCR came from a young man in good health. Some clones in this sample may be carry-over from other donors' samples. Sequenced input: naive CD8+ T cells from PBMCs. This chain joins TRBV5-6 and TRBJ2-7, with a tentative D call TRBD1 (6 bases). CDR3 protein: CASSLGTPTSEQYF. The CDR3 DNA sequence: TGTGCCAGCAGCCTCGGGACACCCACCTCGGAGCAGTACTTC.